Reported below is one T cell receptor (beta chain). Its antigen is currently unknown. The data were taken from a study of cytomegalovirus exposure and HLA in healthy donors. General study points: It was assumed in the presence/absence analyses that sequencing depth was roughly uniform across donors.

PCR amplification relied on 60 Vbeta primers (plus 13 Jbeta primers). The data were produced by immunoSEQ multiplex PCR, yet TCRdb's version contains in-frame clones alone and is incomplete. The sample shows 140,000 to 150,000 clones, 60% to 75% of them seen only once. Sequenced sample: PBMCs. The sequence was collected from a man aged 25-40 years in good health and CMV-seronegative.

CDR3 in DNA: TGTGCCAGCAGTTCACTATACAATGAGCAGTTCTTC. It codes for CASSSLYNEQFF. J is TRBJ2-1 and V is TRBV27; D is unresolved. Trimming took 4 bases from V and 4 from J, leaving 5 bases between them. This CDR3 region has 12 residues. Germline CDR1 is MNHEY and CDR2 is SMNVEV (reference sequence).